This TCR beta chain derives from a study of blood T cell repertoires in COVID-19. The overall study: Nucleic acid was either cDNA or gDNA, and it came from T cells, B-cell-depleted T cells, or PBMCs.

This clone showed up just a few times. The CDR3 contains 12 residues. With 4 bases removed from V and 7 bases from J, the gap between germline ends came to 7 bases. CDR1 and CDR2 (germline): SGHTA, FQGNSA. TCRdb's table, derived via immunoSEQ multiplex PCR, lists solely in-frame clones and lacks some. Of about 39,000 clones in the sample, around 80% were seen once. This chain links TRBV7-2 with TRBJ2-2; D not resolved. This TCR was recovered from a man in his 60s in a cohort sampled during active COVID-19. Sequencing was carried out using peripheral blood. The CDR3, as DNA: TGTGCCAGCAGCTCCCTTTTCGGGGAGCTGTTTTTT. As protein: CASSSLFGELFF.